These T cell receptor beta chains were read from a single sample in a study of blood T cell repertoires in COVID-19. Sequenced by immunoSEQ multiplex PCR; TCRdb stores in-frame clones only, minus some. The sample holds roughly 300,000 clones, more than 85% seen once. The specimen was PBMCs or T cells enriched from blood (not recorded which). The receptors were gathered from a woman younger than 45 who had recovered from COVID-19. Each CDR3 is given with its conserved first and last residue. A D gene is named only where the DNA matches it firmly. Some rows have no size entry. The others give once, few or many, or a class for an expanded clone.

v_call	clone_size	j_call	d_call	cdr3_aa	cdr3_nt
TRBV7-8	few	TRBJ2-7	TRBD2	CASSSLAGGPTVSYEQYF	TGTGCCAGCAGCTCCCTAGCGGGAGGGCCCACCGTCTCCTACGAGCAGTACTTC
TRBV19	.	TRBJ2-7	TRBD1	CASSIGTGLYEQYF	TGTGCCAGTAGTATCGGGACAGGGCTTTACGAGCAGTACTTC
TRBV5-1	.	TRBJ2-1	.	CASSLASSYNEQFF	TGCGCCAGCAGCTTAGCGAGCTCCTACAATGAGCAGTTCTTC
TRBV6-5	.	TRBJ2-3	TRBD2	CASTSELGRGDTQYF	TGTGCCAGCACCTCAGAGCTGGGGAGGGGTGATACGCAGTATTTT
TRBV7-2	.	TRBJ1-6	TRBD1	CASSYRTGQGNSPLHF	TGTGCCAGCAGCTACCGGACAGGTCAGGGTAATTCACCCCTCCACTTT
TRBV7-2	.	TRBJ1-1	.	CASSSPSRPEWAFF	TGTGCCAGCAGCTCACCTAGCCGTCCGGAGTGGGCTTTCTTT
TRBV11-1	.	TRBJ2-3	.	CASSLDPVSTDTQYF	TGTGCCAGCAGCTTAGATCCAGTCAGCACAGATACGCAGTATTTT
TRBV3-1/TRBV3-2	.	TRBJ1-1	.	CASSQDRGALNTEAFF	TGTGCCAGCAGCCAAGATCGGGGGGCTCTGAACACTGAAGCTTTCTTT
TRBV6-5	.	TRBJ1-3	.	CASSSQLPPGNTIYF	TGTGCCAGCAGTTCCCAACTCCCCCCTGGAAACACCATATATTTT
TRBV28	once	TRBJ2-2	.	CASSSTGFGELFF	TGTGCCAGCAGTTCTACAGGGTTCGGGGAGCTGTTTTTT
TRBV18	few	TRBJ1-6	TRBD1	CASSPGQGDNSPLHF	TGTGCCAGCTCGCCGGGACAGGGAGATAATTCACCCCTCCACTTT
TRBV7-9	.	TRBJ2-7	.	CASSIGSQGYEQYF	TGTGCCAGCAGTATCGGATCCCAGGGGTACGAGCAGTACTTC
TRBV7-2	.	TRBJ1-1	.	CASSPRANTEAFF	TGTGCCAGCAGCCCCCGCGCTAACACTGAAGCTTTCTTT
TRBV6-5	.	TRBJ1-5	.	CASSTAGNQPQHF	TGTGCCAGCAGTACCGCGGGCAATCAGCCCCAGCATTTT
TRBV27	.	TRBJ1-1	.	CASSLGQTTEAFF	TGTGCCAGCAGTTTAGGGCAGACCACTGAAGCTTTCTTT
TRBV10-3	once	TRBJ2-1	.	CAIFSPKFDEQFF	TGTGCCATCTTTAGCCCGAAATTCGATGAGCAGTTCTTC
TRBV11-1	.	TRBJ1-5	TRBD1	CASSPGTAYSNQPQHF	TGTGCCAGCAGCCCCGGGACAGCGTATAGCAATCAGCCCCAGCATTTT
TRBV5-4	.	TRBJ2-3	TRBD1	CASLDGQGASDTQYF	TGTGCCAGCTTGGATGGGCAGGGGGCTTCAGATACGCAGTATTTT
TRBV11-2	.	TRBJ2-1	TRBD2	CASSLSPLAGLYNEQFF	TGTGCCAGCAGCCTAAGCCCTCTAGCGGGGTTATACAATGAGCAGTTCTTC
TRBV27	.	TRBJ1-2	.	CASSRNTRTVNYGYTF	TGTGCCAGCAGCAGGAATACTCGGACAGTTAACTATGGCTACACCTTC
TRBV28	once	TRBJ2-7	TRBD2	CASGSGGSSYEQYF	TGTGCCAGCGGTAGCGGGGGGAGCTCCTACGAGCAGTACTTC
TRBV12-3/TRBV12-4	.	TRBJ1-5	.	CASNRGNQPQHF	TGTGCCAGCAACAGGGGCAATCAGCCCCAGCATTTT
TRBV2	.	TRBJ2-3	.	CASSGGNWGGDTQYF	TGTGCCAGCAGTGGGGGAAATTGGGGCGGAGATACGCAGTATTTT
TRBV6-5	.	TRBJ1-2	.	CASSYEGGRGYTF	TGTGCCAGCAGTTATGAAGGCGGAAGGGGCTACACCTTC
TRBV5-5	.	TRBJ2-3	TRBD2	CASSFRAGGGTDTQYF	TGTGCCAGCAGCTTTCGAGCGGGGGGTGGCACAGATACGCAGTATTTT